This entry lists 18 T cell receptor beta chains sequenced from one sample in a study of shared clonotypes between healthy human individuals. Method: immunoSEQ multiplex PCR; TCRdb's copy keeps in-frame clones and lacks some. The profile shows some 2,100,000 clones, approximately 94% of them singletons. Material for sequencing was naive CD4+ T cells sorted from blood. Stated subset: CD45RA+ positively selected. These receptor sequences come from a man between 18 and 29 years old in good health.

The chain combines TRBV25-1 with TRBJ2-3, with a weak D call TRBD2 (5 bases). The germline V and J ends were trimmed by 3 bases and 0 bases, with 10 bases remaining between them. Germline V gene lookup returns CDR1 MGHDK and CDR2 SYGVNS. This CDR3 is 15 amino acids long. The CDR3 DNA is TGTGCCAGCAGTGACGCTCGGACTAGCACAGATACGCAGTATTTT. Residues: CASSDARTSTDTQYF.

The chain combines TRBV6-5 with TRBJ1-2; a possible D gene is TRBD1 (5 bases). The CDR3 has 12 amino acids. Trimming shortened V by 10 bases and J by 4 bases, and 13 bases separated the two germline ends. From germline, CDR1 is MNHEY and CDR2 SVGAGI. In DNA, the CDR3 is TGTGCCACCTTGAGGGGTGGCTATGGCTACACCTTC. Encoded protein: CATLRGGYGYTF.

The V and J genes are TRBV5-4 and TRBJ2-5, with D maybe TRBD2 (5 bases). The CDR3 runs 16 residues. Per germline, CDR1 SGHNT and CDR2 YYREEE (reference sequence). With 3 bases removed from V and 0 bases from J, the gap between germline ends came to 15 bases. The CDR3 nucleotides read TGTGCCAGCAGCTCCTTCGGGATAGGGTACCAAGAGACCCAGTACTTC. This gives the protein CASSSFGIGYQETQYF.

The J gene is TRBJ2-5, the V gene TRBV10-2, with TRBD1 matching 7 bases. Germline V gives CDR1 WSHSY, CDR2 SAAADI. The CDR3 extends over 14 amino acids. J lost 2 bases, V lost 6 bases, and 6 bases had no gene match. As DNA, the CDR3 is TGCGCCAGCAGGTTGGGACAGAAACAAGAGACCCAGTACTTC. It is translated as CASRLGQKQETQYF.

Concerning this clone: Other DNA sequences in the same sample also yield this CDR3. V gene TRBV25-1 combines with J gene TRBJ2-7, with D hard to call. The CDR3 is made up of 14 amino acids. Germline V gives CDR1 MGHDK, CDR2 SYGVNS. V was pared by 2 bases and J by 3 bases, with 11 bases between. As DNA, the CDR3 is TGTGCCAGCAGTGAACCCGGGCCCTACTACGAGCAGTACTTC. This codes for CASSEPGPYYEQYF.

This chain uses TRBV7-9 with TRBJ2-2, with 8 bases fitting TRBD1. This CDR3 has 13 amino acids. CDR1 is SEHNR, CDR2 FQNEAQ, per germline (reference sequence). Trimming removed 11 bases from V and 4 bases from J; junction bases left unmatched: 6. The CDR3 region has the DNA TGTGCCTTAGGACAGGGAACCACCGGGGAGCTGTTTTTT. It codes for CALGQGTTGELFF.

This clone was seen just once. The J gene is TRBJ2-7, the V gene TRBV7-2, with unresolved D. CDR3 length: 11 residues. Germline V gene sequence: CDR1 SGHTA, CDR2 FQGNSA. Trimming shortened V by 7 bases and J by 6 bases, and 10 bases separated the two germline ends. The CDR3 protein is CASKFLGEQYF. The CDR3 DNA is TGTGCCAGCAAATTCCTCGGCGAGCAGTACTTC. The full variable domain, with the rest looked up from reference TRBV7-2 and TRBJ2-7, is GAGVSQSPSNKVTEKGKDVELRCDPISGHTALYWYRQSLGQGLEFLIYFQGNSAPDKSGLPSDRFSAERTGGSVSTLTIQRTQQEDSAVYLCASKFLGEQYFGPGTRLTVT.

CDR3 nucleotide sequence: TGTGCCAGCAGTTACTCGAGTAGGGCCGAGACCCAGTACTTC. Protein: CASSYSSRAETQYF. The gene calls are TRBV6-6 and TRBJ2-5; D is unclear. Germline V gene sequence: CDR1 MNHNY, CDR2 SVGAGI (reference sequence). The CDR3 spans 14 residues. V was clipped by 0 bases and J by 5 bases, with 10 bases between them.

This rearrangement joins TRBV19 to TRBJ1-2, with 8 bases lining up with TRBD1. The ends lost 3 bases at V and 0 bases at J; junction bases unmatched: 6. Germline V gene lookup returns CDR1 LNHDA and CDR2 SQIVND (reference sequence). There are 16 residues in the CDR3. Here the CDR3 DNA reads TGTGCCAGTAGTATCATAACAGGGGGAACTAACTATGGCTACACCTTC. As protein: CASSIITGGTNYGYTF.

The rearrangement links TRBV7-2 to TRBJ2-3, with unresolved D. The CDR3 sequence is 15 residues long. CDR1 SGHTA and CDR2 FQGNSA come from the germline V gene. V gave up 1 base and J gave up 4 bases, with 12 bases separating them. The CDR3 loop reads CASSLGHIDADTQYF. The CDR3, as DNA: TGTGCCAGCAGCTTAGGCCATATCGATGCAGATACGCAGTATTTT.

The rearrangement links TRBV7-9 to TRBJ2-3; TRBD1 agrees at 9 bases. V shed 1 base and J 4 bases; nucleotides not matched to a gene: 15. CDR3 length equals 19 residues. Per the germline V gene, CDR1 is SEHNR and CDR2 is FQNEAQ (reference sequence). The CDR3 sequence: CASSLGMLRTGVSADTQYF. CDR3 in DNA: TGTGCCAGCAGCTTAGGTATGCTGCGGACAGGGGTGTCCGCAGATACGCAGTATTTT.

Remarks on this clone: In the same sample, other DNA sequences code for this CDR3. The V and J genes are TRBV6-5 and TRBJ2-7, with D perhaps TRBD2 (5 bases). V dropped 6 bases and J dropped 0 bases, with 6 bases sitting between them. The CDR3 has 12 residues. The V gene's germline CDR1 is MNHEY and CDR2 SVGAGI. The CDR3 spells CASRGVSYEQYF. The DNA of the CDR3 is TGTGCCAGCAGGGGAGTCTCCTACGAGCAGTACTTC.

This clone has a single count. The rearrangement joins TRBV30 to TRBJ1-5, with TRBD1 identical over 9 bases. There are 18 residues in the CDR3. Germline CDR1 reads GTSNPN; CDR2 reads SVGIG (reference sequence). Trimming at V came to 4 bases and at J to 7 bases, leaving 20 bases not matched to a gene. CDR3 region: CAWTPGQGIYSGGQPQHF. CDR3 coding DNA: TGTGCCTGGACCCCGGGACAGGGAATCTATTCAGGCGGACAGCCCCAGCATTTT. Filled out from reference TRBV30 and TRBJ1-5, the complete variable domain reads SQTIHQWPATLVQPVGSPLSLECTVEGTSNPNLYWYRQAAGRGLQLLFYSVGIGQISSEVPQNLSASRPQDRQFILSSKKLLLSDSGFYLCAWTPGQGIYSGGQPQHFGDGTRLSIL.

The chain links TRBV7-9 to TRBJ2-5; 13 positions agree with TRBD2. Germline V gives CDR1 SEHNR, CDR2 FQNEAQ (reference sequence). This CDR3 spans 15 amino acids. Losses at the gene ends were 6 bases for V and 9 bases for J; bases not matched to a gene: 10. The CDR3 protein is CASSPLAGGAFAQYF. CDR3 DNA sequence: TGTGCCAGCAGTCCACTAGCGGGGGGGGCTTTCGCCCAGTACTTC.

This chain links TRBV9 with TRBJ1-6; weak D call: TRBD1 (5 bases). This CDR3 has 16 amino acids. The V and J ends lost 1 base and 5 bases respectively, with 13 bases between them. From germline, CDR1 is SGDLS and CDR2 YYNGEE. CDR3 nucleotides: TGTGCCAGCAGCGTATCGGGCAGGGCGGATAATTCACCCCTCCACTTT. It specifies CASSVSGRADNSPLHF.

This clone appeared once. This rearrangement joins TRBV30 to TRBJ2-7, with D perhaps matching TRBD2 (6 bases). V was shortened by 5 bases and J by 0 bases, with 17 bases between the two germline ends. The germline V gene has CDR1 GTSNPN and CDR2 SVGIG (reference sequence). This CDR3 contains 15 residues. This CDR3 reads CAWLPGGTSSYEQYF. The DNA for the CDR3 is TGTGCCTGGCTCCCTGGGGGGACTTCCTCCTACGAGCAGTACTTC.

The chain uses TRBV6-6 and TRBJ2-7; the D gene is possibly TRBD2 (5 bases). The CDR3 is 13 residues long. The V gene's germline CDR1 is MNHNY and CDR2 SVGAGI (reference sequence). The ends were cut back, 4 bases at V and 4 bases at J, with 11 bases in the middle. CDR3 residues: CASSSRTGYEQYF. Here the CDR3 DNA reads TGTGCCAGCAGTTCCCGGACTGGTTACGAGCAGTACTTC.

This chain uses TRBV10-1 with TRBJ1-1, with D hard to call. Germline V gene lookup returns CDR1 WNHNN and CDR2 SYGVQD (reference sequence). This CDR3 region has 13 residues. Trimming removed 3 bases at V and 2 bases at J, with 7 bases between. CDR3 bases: TGCGCCAGCAGTGATCAGATAAACACTGAAGCTTTCTTT. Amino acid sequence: CASSDQINTEAFF.